Sequencing of this T cell receptor (beta chain) was carried out in a study of blood T cell repertoires in COVID-19. About the research overall: Nucleic acid was either cDNA or gDNA, and it came from T cells, B-cell-depleted T cells, or PBMCs.

This clone was detected a few times. The data were produced by immunoSEQ multiplex PCR, yet TCRdb's version contains in-frame clones alone and is incomplete. This table holds 85,000 to 95,000 clones, roughly 70% found once. The V end lost 7 bases, the J end lost 3 bases, and 15 bases lay between the germline ends. The CDR3 loop spans 13 amino acids. In germline, CDR1 is SQVTM, CDR2 ANQGSEA. The sequenced material came from peripheral blood. The chain carries TRBV29-1 and TRBJ1-1; a weak D match, TRBD1 (5 bases). This clonotype was sampled from a woman older than 75 with acute or convalescent COVID-19. In DNA, the CDR3 is TGCAGCGGGCTGCAGGGAGGCGACACTGAAGCTTTCTTT. Its protein is CSGLQGGDTEAFF.